Presented here are 26 T cell receptor beta chains from one specimen sequenced in a study of human T cells and chemical hapten exposure. Blood, whole and unfractionated, served as the source for total RNA extraction. TCRdb redid the calling of the 5' RACE reads with MiXCR, one entry per CDR3 protein. The data hold some 150,000 distinct CDR3 sequences, with 4.1% observed a single time. The receptor set was obtained from a female donor in good health.

This clonotype was detected only a few times. The CDR3 nucleotides read TGTGCCAGCAGGAACAGGGTTAGCACAGATACGCAGTATTTT. Translation: CASRNRVSTDTQYF. The V gene is TRBV6-1, the J gene TRBJ2-3; tentatively, D is TRBD1 (6 bases). The V end lost 6 bases, the J end lost 0 bases, and 10 bases lay between the germline ends. CDR1 and CDR2 (germline): MNHNS, SASEGT. The CDR3 spans 14 residues.

This clonotype was seen at least ten times. J is TRBJ1-2 and V is TRBV5-1; TRBD1 aligns across 7 bases. V lost 3 bases and J lost 3; bases outside the gene matches: 2. The CDR3 loop spans 13 amino acids. Germline V CDR1 and CDR2: SGHRS, YFSETQ. CDR3 bases: TGCGCCAGCAGCTCCGGGACAGACTATGGCTACACCTTC. Encoded protein: CASSSGTDYGYTF.

This clonotype was observed many times. The chain joins TRBV29-1 to TRBJ1-5; the D gene is possibly TRBD1 (6 bases). The CDR3 has 12 residues. Germline CDR1 SQVTM, CDR2 ANQGSEA. Trimming left V 7 bases short and J 4 bases short, with 11 bases between. The chain's CDR3 is CSGQTGNQPQHF. Written as DNA, the CDR3 is TGCAGCGGGCAGACAGGAAATCAGCCCCAGCATTTT.

The sample holds many counts of this clonotype. The rearrangement joins TRBV28 to TRBJ2-7; 13 positions agree with TRBD2. V shed 3 bases and J 3 bases; nucleotides not matched to a gene: 11. The germline V gene has CDR1 MDHEN and CDR2 SYDVKM. CDR3 size: 18 residues. For the CDR3, the DNA is TGTGCCAGCAGTTTCAAGTTTGGACTAGCGGGGGCTTTCTACGAGCAGTACTTC. Amino acid sequence: CASSFKFGLAGAFYEQYF.

This clonotype appeared many times. V usage is TRBV20-1 and J usage is TRBJ2-5; D is perhaps TRBD1 (5 bases). The germline V gene has CDR1 DFQATT and CDR2 SNEGSKA (reference sequence). The CDR3 spans 15 residues. Trimming stripped 5 bases from V and 2 bases from J, with 18 bases between. CDR3 nucleotide sequence: TGCAGTGCTCAACGTGGGGCCTCCGGACAAGAGACCCAGTACTTC. Its protein is CSAQRGASGQETQYF.

The table lists this clonotype with many counts. The rearrangement links TRBV12-3 or TRBV12-4 to TRBJ2-1; TRBD2 matches at 10 bases. The CDR3 spans 14 residues. V was clipped by 6 bases and J by 4 bases; unmatched bases: 3. The CDR3 reads CASRVAGGYNEQFF. CDR3 nucleotide sequence: TGTGCCAGCAGGGTAGCGGGGGGTTACAATGAGCAGTTCTTC.

This clonotype was seen many times. The CDR3 DNA sequence: TGCAGTGCTAGGCTAACAGGAGTCCTCAATGAGCAGTTCTTC. It encodes CSARLTGVLNEQFF. The rearrangement joins TRBV20-1 to TRBJ2-1; D perhaps matches TRBD1 (5 bases). The germline V gene has CDR1 DFQATT and CDR2 SNEGSKA (reference sequence). V was shortened by 3 bases and J by 6 bases, with 15 bases between the two germline ends. The CDR3 loop spans 14 amino acids.

Many counts were recorded for this clonotype. The rearrangement joins TRBV7-9 to TRBJ1-1; D call uncertain. V was trimmed by 1 base and J by 1 base, leaving 10 bases between them. Per the germline V gene, CDR1 is SEHNR and CDR2 is FQNEAQ (reference sequence). The length of the CDR3 is 15 residues. Written as DNA, the CDR3 is TGTGCCAGCAGCTTAGTAAGGGCCTCGAACACTGAAGCTTTCTTT. This encodes CASSLVRASNTEAFF. Together with reference TRBV7-9 and TRBJ1-1, the CDR3 gives the full variable domain: DTGVSQNPRHKITKRGQNVTFRCDPISEHNRLYWYRQTLGQGPEFLTYFQNEAQLEKSRLLSDRFSAERPKGSFSTLEIQRTEQGDSAMYLCASSLVRASNTEAFFGQGTRLTVV.

This clonotype was seen many times. The chain uses TRBV27 and TRBJ2-6, with D perhaps TRBD1 (5 bases). Germline CDR1 and CDR2: MNHEY and SMNVEV (reference sequence). The CDR3 runs to 18 residues. Trimming removed 5 bases at V and 2 bases at J, with 19 bases between. The CDR3 DNA sequence: TGTGCCAGCAGTCCATCCAGGGTTCTTCGTACTGGGGCCAACGTCCTGACTTTC. Its translation: CASSPSRVLRTGANVLTF.

This clonotype was seen at least ten times. The rearrangement joins TRBV2 to TRBJ2-1; D gene ambiguous. Between the trimmed V and J ends, which lost 5 bases and 4 bases, there was a span of 3 bases. CDR1 and CDR2 from the germline V gene are SNHLY and FYNNEI. The CDR3 spans 11 residues. The CDR3 reads CASSYYNEQFF. CDR3 nucleotides: TGTGCCAGCAGTTATTACAATGAGCAGTTCTTC.

This clonotype was seen many times. The gene calls are TRBV6-2 or TRBV6-3 and TRBJ1-4; 10 bases line up with TRBD1. The CDR3 has 15 amino acids. The V segment lost 3 bases and the J segment 4 bases; nucleotides outside the gene matches: 2. Germline V CDR1 and CDR2: MNHEY, SVGEGT. CDR3 nucleotides: TGTGCCAGCAGTTATCGGGACAGGGGTAATGAAAAACTGTTTTTT. Its protein is CASSYRDRGNEKLFF.

The sample holds many counts of this clonotype. The chain joins TRBV6-1 to TRBJ1-5; 11 bases match TRBD1. The CDR3 has 18 amino acids. Germline CDR1 is MNHNS and CDR2 is SASEGT. With V trimmed by 3 bases and J by 0 bases, 7 bases remained unmatched. The CDR3 is CASSDGTGGAYSNQPQHF. In DNA, the CDR3 is TGTGCCAGCAGTGACGGGACAGGGGGAGCATATAGCAATCAGCCCCAGCATTTT.

This clonotype has at least ten counts. CDR3 protein: CASSSTSTDTQYF. The CDR3 coding sequence is TGCGCCAGCAGCTCGACTAGCACAGATACGCAGTATTTT. The chain links TRBV5-1 to TRBJ2-3; D ambiguous. Trimming took off 3 bases at V and 0 bases at J, with 5 bases between the two ends. This CDR3 contains 13 residues. From germline, CDR1 is SGHRS and CDR2 YFSETQ.

This clonotype occurred a few times. The CDR3 reads CASSSSQTGHIYEQYF. For the CDR3, the DNA is TGTGCCAGCAGCTCGTCTCAGACCGGACACATCTACGAGCAGTACTTC. The chain uses TRBV7-9 and TRBJ2-7; tentatively, D is TRBD1 (5 bases). V lost 4 bases and J lost 3, with 19 bases in between. CDR1 and CDR2 from the germline V gene are SEHNR and FQNEAQ (reference sequence). There are 16 residues in the CDR3.

This clonotype was counted at least ten times. The chain links TRBV5-1 to TRBJ2-1; D is uncertain. Germline V gives CDR1 SGHRS, CDR2 YFSETQ. The V end lost 4 bases, the J end lost 9 bases, and 11 bases lay between the germline ends. The CDR3 sequence is 12 residues long. The CDR3 DNA follows: TGCGCCAGCAGCCCGGCGGCACGTGAGCAGTTCTTC. Translation: CASSPAAREQFF.

Many counts were recorded for this clonotype. V usage is TRBV4-2 and J usage is TRBJ1-2; D is uncertain. The germline gives CDR1 LGHNA, CDR2 YNFKEQ. Trimming removed 0 bases from V and 5 bases from J, with 16 bases in between. The CDR3 runs 16 residues. The CDR3 DNA reads TGTGCCAGCAGCCAAGATAGGGCAGGAGACTTGTATGGCTACACCTTC. Protein sequence: CASSQDRAGDLYGYTF.

This clonotype was picked up a small number of times. The CDR3 DNA is TGTGCCAGCCTAGGAGCCGGGACGGATCATTCACCCCTCCACTTT. Protein product: CASLGAGTDHSPLHF. The chain has TRBV7-9 and TRBJ1-6, with D possibly matching TRBD1 (5 bases). Germline V lookup: CDR1 SEHNR, CDR2 FQNEAQ (reference sequence). V lost 8 bases and J 8 bases, leaving 19 bases between the germline ends. The CDR3 is 15 amino acids.

This clonotype was detected ten times or more. CDR3 DNA sequence: TGTGCCAGCACCCCCGACACAGGGACGAACACTGAAGCTTTCTTT. Its protein product is CASTPDTGTNTEAFF. This chain connects TRBV12-3 or TRBV12-4 to TRBJ1-1, with TRBD1 as a possible D gene (6 bases). V was pared by 7 bases and J by 1 base, with 16 bases between. The CDR3 length is 15 residues.

This clonotype was counted at least ten times. V is TRBV29-1 and J is TRBJ2-5, with 8 bases lining up with TRBD2. CDR3 length: 14 residues. CDR1 SQVTM and CDR2 ANQGSEA come from the germline V gene. The trim removed 5 bases at V and 1 base at J, leaving 6 bases unmatched. The CDR3 DNA sequence: TGCAGCGTTAAACAGCGGGGGAGCCAAGAGACCCAGTACTTC. Translated: CSVKQRGSQETQYF. Drawing the rest from reference TRBV29-1 and TRBJ2-5, the complete variable domain is SAVISQKPSRDICQRGTSLTIQCQVDSQVTMMFWYRQQPGQSLTLIATANQGSEATYESGFVIDKFPISRPNLTFSTLTVSNMSPEDSSIYLCSVKQRGSQETQYFGPGTRLLVL.

This clonotype was counted at least ten times. An end of the junction differs from the germline gene, which may be a read error. The chain carries TRBV5-4 and TRBJ2-7; weak D call: TRBD2 (5 bases). The CDR3 runs 14 residues. Germline V lookup: CDR1 SGHNT, CDR2 YYREEE (reference sequence). Written as DNA, the CDR3 is TGTGCCAGCAGCTTGGATGGGCCCTTCGGAGGAGCTGAATTC. It yields the protein CASSLDGPFGGAEF.

This clonotype was counted at least ten times. The chain uses TRBV7-2 and TRBJ2-3, with 9 bases aligning to TRBD2. V shed 5 bases, J shed 0 bases, and the junction held 21 bases outside the gene matches. The germline gives CDR1 SGHTA, CDR2 FQGNSA. This CDR3 has 21 residues. The CDR3 reads CASSPPGLRGGGYTSTDTQYF. Here the CDR3 DNA reads TGTGCCAGCAGCCCCCCCGGGTTGCGGGGGGGAGGCTACACTAGCACAGATACGCAGTATTTT.

This clonotype has at least ten counts. The CDR3 DNA reads TGTGCCAGCAGTGTGCTAGGTACTGGAAACACCATATATTTT. It translates to CASSVLGTGNTIYF. This sequence joins TRBV2 and TRBJ1-3; the D is unclear. V was cut by 4 bases and J by 2 bases, with 9 bases left in between. The CDR3 runs 14 residues. Germline V gene lookup returns CDR1 SNHLY and CDR2 FYNNEI.

This clonotype was recorded many times. V is TRBV5-5 and J is TRBJ2-6; D call uncertain. This CDR3 has 16 amino acids. The germline CDR1 and CDR2 sequences are SGHKS and YYEKEE (reference sequence). Trimming removed 0 bases at V and 0 bases at J, with 7 bases between. CDR3 residues: CASSLGPSSGANVLTF. The DNA of the CDR3 is TGTGCCAGCAGCTTGGGTCCGAGCTCTGGGGCCAACGTCCTGACTTTC.

Ten or more counts support this clonotype. The chain uses TRBV20-1 and TRBJ2-7; TRBD2 is a possible D gene (5 bases). V gave up 3 bases and J gave up 5 bases, with 14 bases separating them. The germline gives CDR1 DFQATT, CDR2 SNEGSKA (reference sequence). The CDR3 is 13 residues long. The CDR3 region has the DNA TGCAGTGCTAGTATGCGGGTCGGGGACGAGCAGTACTTC. Its translation is CSASMRVGDEQYF.

The sample holds many counts of this clonotype. This chain connects TRBV4-2 to TRBJ2-7; D is ambiguous. V lost 3 bases and J lost 2, with 8 bases in between. This CDR3 region has 13 residues. The germline V gene encodes CDR1 LGHNA and CDR2 YNFKEQ. The CDR3, as DNA: TGTGCCAGCAGCCACTATGACCCCTACGAGCAGTACTTC. Translating it yields CASSHYDPYEQYF.

This clonotype was picked up many times. The chain combines TRBV6-1 with TRBJ2-3; 8 positions match TRBD1. The germline V gene has CDR1 MNHNS and CDR2 SASEGT. V lost 1 base to trimming and J lost 4 bases; unmatched junction nucleotides: 4. The CDR3 is 15 residues long. CDR3 protein: CASSEGAGGPDTQYF. The DNA for the CDR3 is TGTGCCAGCAGTGAAGGAGCAGGGGGCCCAGATACGCAGTATTTT.